This TCR beta chain was captured by sequencing in a study of cytomegalovirus exposure and HLA in healthy donors (dated by TCRdb to 2016 to 2017). Regarding the complete study: In an earlier analysis of some 610 of the donors, about 260 Gb of sequence data and 90 million to 120 million unique TCR beta sequences from some 170 million T cells were reported. An early release that covered about 640 HLA-typed donors contained about 290 gigabases of sequencing data and 80 million or so unique TCR sequences. The genetic ancestry cluster associated with self-reported Caucasian donors included 81% of the 398 genotyped donors. The aim of the study was to test whether cataloging public T cell receptors could identify signatures of past pathogen exposure. The study profiled the T cell repertoires of hundreds of subjects by immunosequencing and related them to cytomegalovirus serostatus. Besides the first cohort of 666 subjects, a separate validation cohort made up of roughly 120 different subjects was used. To predict cytomegalovirus infection status, the study brought together high-throughput TCR immunosequencing, statistical association of individual TCRs with disease status, and machine learning. A later analysis re-examined previously published TCR beta repertoires from around 670 donors and added high-resolution HLA genotyping to investigate patterns of TCR occurrence. Rather than using new phenotypic data, the later analysis identified candidate immune exposures from TCR beta sequences and from how often those sequences occurred across donors. In an earlier analysis of several hundred of the donors, high-throughput TCR beta sequencing was used to judge whether each TCR beta V gene segment behaved as functional or pseudogenic. Donor age, sex, ethnicity and CMV serostatus were compiled together with the repertoire data. A later genetic analysis took genome-wide SNP genotypes for about three fifths of the 666 donors and used that subset as a discovery cohort. Every repertoire in the discovery cohort had been generated on one and the same sequencing platform. Both class I and class II loci were covered by HLA typing, at four-digit resolution. The number of typed donors differed by locus: roughly 629-640 for A, B, C, DRB1 and DQB1; 500 to 550 for DQA1; over 600 for DPA1; and about 450 for DPB1. Four to six DR-DQ haplotypes were handled as single units for association and clustering, since linkage in the cohort was strong. On average, about 240,000 unique TCR beta nucleotide sequences were sequenced per donor among about 400 genotyped donors of the cohort, with approximately 18% of those sequences being non-productive.

Study-wide findings and limitations: Assigning TCR associations to individual alleles was difficult when HLA alleles, especially DR and DQ, strongly co-occurred. In a later analysis, most CMV-associated TCR beta chains were found to appear HLA-restricted, with HLA associations seemingly driven largely by CMV exposure. In a later genetic analysis, a missense DCLRE1C variant was associated with V-gene and J-gene trimming of TCR beta chains, and the association was replicated in an independent cohort. According to a later genetic analysis, donors in an Asian-associated ancestry cluster had fewer N-insertions in productive TCRs than the approximately 650-donor mean. Linkage disequilibrium might explain the correlated functional status among segregating V segments, but an unknown experimental factor could not be ruled out. The authors suggested that the approach could potentially be extended to other disease states and immunological phenotypes. In this cohort, only TCR beta chains were sequenced, and detectable features were limited by the absence of alpha or paired-chain data. The classifier was reported to diagnose cytomegalovirus status with high specificity and sensitivity in both the original cohort and the validation cohort. Three of the identified cytomegalovirus-associated TCR beta chains were confirmed in vitro to be specific for cytomegalovirus antigens. Specific HLA alleles were associated with 15,000 to 20,000 TCR beta sequences at a false discovery rate of 0.05 in a later analysis. According to a later analysis, parvovirus B19, influenza, CMV and Epstein-Barr virus appeared linked to several top co-occurrence clusters. A cluster of highly shared sequence variants was judged likely to represent a technical artifact of the sequencing pipeline. A later analysis found that TCR association rates varied across HLA loci, with DRB1 alleles showing the most associated TCRs and HLA-C alleles the fewest. The 87-base-pair reads could not distinguish some IMGT-functional V segments, including TRBV6-2 and TRBV6-3, so those segments were excluded. In an earlier analysis of several hundred of the donors, most TCR beta V segments were observed in productive rearrangements about 87% or about 30% of the time, broadly matching IMGT annotations. A further reported finding was that TCR beta sequences accurately predicted the HLA-A and HLA-B alleles for most subjects in the first cohort. Because counts were too low, about 18 rarely observed V segments, including chromosome 9 orphons, were left out of the earlier analysis of approximately 580 of the donors. For the cohort, immune exposure information was limited to CMV serostatus. While some public TCRs were present in many individuals, most TCR sequences turned up only very rarely across donors. Roughly uniform sequencing depth across donors was assumed in presence/absence analyses, although this assumption may not hold. Because some donors lacked HLA typing at each locus, the association tests relied only on the typed subset. In the study, around 150 TCR beta chains were listed as associated with cytomegalovirus. In a later analysis, HLA-associated TCR beta chains showed more clonal expansion and lower generation probabilities than non-associated chains that were equally common.

Worth noting for this clone: The specificity of this receptor is unknown. The input lacks base qualities; no much larger clone sits a single base away.

Library preparation used the immunoSEQ multiplex PCR assay. For the multiplex PCR, a mixture combining 60 forward primers for TCR Vbeta segments and 13 reverse primers for TCR Jbeta segments was used. A multiplex PCR assay on genomic DNA amplified the CDR3 region of rearranged TCR beta genes. Amplified TCR beta libraries were sequenced as 87-base-pair reads on the Illumina HiSeq System. Processing in the source paper ran as follows. Across the 700 or so repertoires, a later analysis counted 80 million or so unique TCR beta chains, roughly 11 million of which were shared by at least two donors. To remove PCR and sequencing errors, raw reads were error-corrected and collapsed into unique sequences using a nearest-neighbor algorithm that merged closely related sequences. Alignment of CDR3 sequences to IMGT reference sequences was used to assign V, D and J gene segments. Each retained sequence needed at least a six-nucleotide match to both a V gene segment and a J gene segment. Rearrangements were called productive when the CDR3 lacked stop codons and stayed in frame with V and J; all others were non-productive. Following IMGT convention, CDR3 was defined as the stretch from the second conserved V-encoded cysteine up to the conserved J-encoded phenylalanine. Sequences without an unambiguous match to a single V gene segment were excluded from the earlier analysis of about 600 of the donors. An earlier analysis of under 750 of the donors called V segments functional above 56.7% productive rearrangements and segregating when the between-donor standard deviation exceeded 5%. A statistical classification framework was built for diagnosing cytomegalovirus status from the catalog of TCR beta chain sequences. V and J gene assignment, in a later analysis, came from comparing TCR nucleotide sequences with IMGT/GENE-DB human TR gene sequences. In a later analysis, CDR3 sequences and most-parsimonious VDJ recombination scenarios were assigned using the TCRdist pipeline. In a later analysis, each TCR beta chain was defined by its CDR3 amino acid sequence together with its V-gene family, and reads without a unique V-gene family were excluded. In a later analysis, around 650 highly shared, low-generation-probability nucleotide sequences were removed to address suspected cross-contamination and a sequencing artifact. For each public chain, a later analysis derived a clonal expansion index from normalized ranks of inferred template counts within each repertoire. A later analysis computed generation probabilities with a VDJ recombination model fitted to out-of-frame rearrangements, and checked the results against IGoR. In a later analysis, TCR-TCR, TCR-HLA and TCR-CMV co-occurrence was scored with hypergeometric tests, and a repertoire-size bias correction was applied to TCR pairs. In a later analysis, false discovery rates were estimated by permuting HLA or CMV assignments 20 times. In a later analysis, co-occurring TCRs were grouped using DBSCAN, and TCRdist sequence similarity was added for clustering within HLA-allele-positive subsets. Co-occurrence clustering excluded repertoires with fewer than 30,000 or more than 120,000 public chains, plus five with anomalous nucleotide sharing. The clones in this table, taken by TCRdb from immuneACCESS, are in-frame only. Not every clone is retained; where verified, under half of the shortfall comes from an unresolved V gene, and the cause of the rest is unknown. V and J calls and clone size are given by that table; D and trimming were obtained from the DNA. This sample holds 200,000 or so clones; about 80% were observed only once. The ten most abundant clones make up about 0.63% of the sample.

The cohort comprised hundreds of healthy bone marrow donors. At the time of sampling, all cohort members were nominally healthy, though unrecorded immune exposures were likely present. The donor tested CMV seronegative, placing the donor among the 350 or so seronegative members of the cohort. Every donor gave a peripheral blood sample, and the peripheral blood mononuclear cells from that sample were used for TCR beta sequencing. The Qiagen DNeasy Blood Extraction Kit was used to extract genomic DNA from the blood cell samples. Reading from cysteine to phenylalanine, the CDR3 counts 14 amino acids. The DNA shown is the 42-base CDR3, in frame from base 1. According to the germline V gene, CDR1 reads SGDLS and CDR2 reads YYNGEE. The V end gives up 2 bases and the J end 8 bases, leaving 7 bases in the junction not matched to a gene.

The receptor comes from a man between 18 and 29 years old in good health and CMV-seronegative. The rearranged segments are TRBV9 and TRBJ2-1; 7 bases in the middle match TRBD1. What was sequenced was PBMCs. The sequence in DNA is TGTGCCAGCAGCGTCCGACAGGGCACGGATGAGCAGTTCTTC. It encodes CASSVRQGTDEQFF. Beyond the CDR3, the reference TRBV9 and TRBJ2-1 genes provide the residues; the full variable domain reads: DSGVTQTPKHLITATGQRVTLRCSPRSGDLSVYWYQQSLDQGLQFLIQYYNGEERAKGNILERFSAQQFPDLHSELNLSSLELGDSALYFCASSVRQGTDEQFFGPGTRLTVL.